This is a list of T cell receptor beta chains from one sample in a study of shared clonotypes between healthy human individuals. Data came from immunoSEQ multiplex PCR; TCRdb stores just in-frame clones and leaves some out. The data contain 2,500,000 or so clones, roughly 93% of them singletons. Sequencing used naive CD4+ T cells from PBMCs. The receptors shown here come from a man between 18 and 35 years old in good health. Some clones in this sample may be carry-over from other donors' samples. The CDR3 runs from the conserved cysteine through the conserved F or W. The D gene is left open where the match is weak. Expanded clones are given a class, and other clones once, few, many or no size at all.

CASSPRDSNTGELFF TGCGCCAGCAGCCCCCGGGACTCGAACACCGGGGAGCTGTTTTTT NA TRBV4-1 NA TRBJ2-2
CAWSPIHRATGELFF TGTGCCTGGAGCCCGATTCACAGGGCCACCGGGGAGCTGTTTTTT NA TRBV30 NA TRBJ2-2
CSARQGGRNEQYF TGCAGCGCCCGACAGGGGGGGAGAAACGAGCAGTACTTC TRBD1 TRBV29-1 once TRBJ2-7
CASSQWGTSGRPGVF TGTGCCAGCAGCCAATGGGGGACTAGCGGGAGGCCTGGGGTCTTC TRBD2 TRBV4-2 NA TRBJ2-1
CAWSRSHPGQGHNEQFF TGTGCCTGGAGCCGTTCCCACCCGGGACAGGGGCACAATGAGCAGTTCTTC TRBD1 TRBV30 NA TRBJ2-1
CASSFRQHQETQYF TGTGCCAGCAGTTTTCGACAACACCAAGAGACCCAGTACTTC NA TRBV6-1 NA TRBJ2-5
CASSLVAAKRTEAFF TGTGCCAGCAGTTTAGTGGCGGCCAAAAGGACTGAAGCTTTCTTT NA TRBV28 once TRBJ1-1
CASSAQGRDEKLFF TGTGCCAGCAGTGCACAGGGTAGGGATGAAAAACTGTTTTTT NA TRBV27 NA TRBJ1-4
CASSPQGWVDTQYF TGTGCCAGCAGTCCTCAGGGGTGGGTCGATACGCAGTATTTT NA TRBV28 NA TRBJ2-3
CASSLGASGSYEQYF TGTGCCAGCAGTTTAGGGGCTAGCGGGAGCTACGAGCAGTACTTC TRBD2 TRBV27 NA TRBJ2-7
CARGVAEGTEQYF TGTGCCAGGGGGGTAGCGGAAGGGACCGAGCAGTACTTC NA TRBV2 once TRBJ2-7
CASSPLSLEQYF TGTGCCAGCAGCCCCCTCTCCCTCGAGCAGTACTTC NA TRBV7-8 NA TRBJ2-7